This TCR beta chain was sequenced for a study of graft-versus-host responses after intestinal transplantation. The study, taken as a whole, reports: Individuals who had graft-donor T cell macrochimerism had allografts that showed high graft-versus-host to host-versus-graft clonal ratios.

Method: immunoSEQ multiplex PCR; TCRdb's copy keeps in-frame clones and lacks some. The data show tens of thousands of clones, roughly 95% seen once. With respect to this clone: Its antigen is currently unknown.

Germline values: CDR1 SGHAT, CDR2 FQNNGV. Losses at the gene ends were 5 bases for V and 9 bases for J; bases not matched to a gene: 15. CDR3 length: 17 amino acids. This TCR was sampled from a human donor who was the organ donor for an intestinal transplant. This rearrangement joins TRBV11-2 to TRBJ2-1; TRBD2 agrees at 11 bases. This specimen was unstimulated CD8+ T cells sorted from spleen or lymph node cells, taken before transplant. As DNA, the CDR3 is TGTGCCAGCAGCCCGTACCCCCATAGCGGGGGGGTTCTTGAGCAGTTCTTC. Translation: CASSPYPHSGGVLEQFF.